This is a list of T cell receptor beta chains from one sample in a study of graft-versus-host responses after intestinal transplantation. Assay: immunoSEQ multiplex PCR; the TCRdb copy retains only in-frame clones and omits some. The top ten clones hold about 3.8% of a sample with 15,000 to 20,000 clones, roughly 80% of them seen once. Sequenced here: ileum tissue, sampled around 600 days after intestinal transplantation. All receptors derive from a human patient who received an intestinal transplant, so some T cells may come from the graft donor. Both conserved end residues are part of each CDR3. D genes are given only for firm matches. The listing skips clone size in some rows; elsewhere it reads once, few, many or a size class.

D gene: TRBD2; CDR3 length: 16; V gene: TRBV5-1; J gene: TRBJ2-5; clone size: -; CDR3 protein: CASSRFTSGVQETQYF; CDR3 DNA: TGCGCCAGCAGCCGATTTACTAGCGGGGTTCAAGAGACCCAGTACTTC
D gene: TRBD1; CDR3 length: 14; V gene: TRBV5-1; J gene: TRBJ1-4; clone size: -; CDR3 protein: CASSFGQGDEKLFF; CDR3 DNA: TGCGCCAGCAGCTTCGGACAGGGTGATGAAAAACTGTTTTTT
D gene: TRBD1; CDR3 length: 18; V gene: TRBV5-1; J gene: TRBJ2-7; clone size: -; CDR3 protein: CASSLGQGAISTAYEQYF; CDR3 DNA: TGCGCCAGCAGCTTGGGACAGGGGGCAATTTCAACAGCCTACGAGCAGTACTTC
D gene: TRBD1; CDR3 length: 14; V gene: TRBV7-8; J gene: TRBJ2-7; clone size: once; CDR3 protein: CASSLGQGASEQYF; CDR3 DNA: TGTGCCAGCAGCTTAGGACAGGGGGCGAGCGAGCAGTACTTC
D gene: -; CDR3 length: 15; V gene: TRBV9; J gene: TRBJ2-5; clone size: -; CDR3 protein: CASSVEHGVTETQYF; CDR3 DNA: TGTGCCAGCAGCGTAGAGCACGGGGTGACGGAGACCCAGTACTTC
D gene: -; CDR3 length: 16; V gene: TRBV30; J gene: TRBJ1-4; clone size: -; CDR3 protein: CAWSVGKRTTNEKLFF; CDR3 DNA: TGTGCCTGGAGTGTCGGAAAACGGACAACTAATGAAAAACTGTTTTTT
D gene: -; CDR3 length: 16; V gene: TRBV2; J gene: TRBJ2-5; clone size: -; CDR3 protein: CASSKFREVGQETQYF; CDR3 DNA: TGTGCCAGCAGCAAGTTCAGGGAGGTGGGCCAAGAGACCCAGTACTTC
D gene: TRBD1; CDR3 length: 14; V gene: TRBV27; J gene: TRBJ1-6; clone size: once; CDR3 protein: CASSYGQGASPLHF; CDR3 DNA: TGTGCCAGCAGTTACGGACAGGGAGCTTCACCCCTCCACTTT
D gene: TRBD2; CDR3 length: 18; V gene: TRBV7-9; J gene: TRBJ2-1; clone size: -; CDR3 protein: CASSLQTSGLSSYNEQFF; CDR3 DNA: TGTGCCAGCAGCCTCCAGACTAGCGGGCTGAGCTCCTACAATGAGCAGTTCTTC
D gene: TRBD1; CDR3 length: 14; V gene: TRBV19; J gene: TRBJ2-1; clone size: few; CDR3 protein: CASTPRQGYNEQFF; CDR3 DNA: TGTGCCAGTACCCCCAGACAGGGCTACAATGAGCAGTTCTTC
D gene: -; CDR3 length: 13; V gene: TRBV9; J gene: TRBJ2-3; clone size: once; CDR3 protein: CASGPTSAATQYF; CDR3 DNA: TGTGCCAGCGGGCCGACTTCCGCCGCTACGCAGTATTTT
D gene: -; CDR3 length: 15; V gene: TRBV7-9; J gene: TRBJ2-3; clone size: -; CDR3 protein: CASSTLRSSTDTQYF; CDR3 DNA: TGTGCCAGCAGCACCCTAAGGTCCAGCACAGATACGCAGTATTTT
D gene: -; CDR3 length: 15; V gene: TRBV7-9; J gene: TRBJ2-5; clone size: -; CDR3 protein: CASSLVTVYQETQYF; CDR3 DNA: TGTGCCAGCAGCTTAGTGACAGTGTACCAAGAGACCCAGTACTTC
D gene: -; CDR3 length: 15; V gene: TRBV7-9; J gene: TRBJ1-5; clone size: -; CDR3 protein: CASSLGTGGNQPQHF; CDR3 DNA: TGTGCCAGCAGCTTAGGGACCGGGGGCAATCAGCCCCAGCATTTT
D gene: TRBD2; CDR3 length: 13; V gene: TRBV7-9; J gene: TRBJ2-3; clone size: -; CDR3 protein: CASSLAGKDTQYF; CDR3 DNA: TGTGCCAGCAGCCTAGCGGGGAAAGATACGCAGTATTTT
D gene: TRBD1; CDR3 length: 16; V gene: TRBV25-1; J gene: TRBJ1-2; clone size: -; CDR3 protein: CASSDPRTGSLYGYTF; CDR3 DNA: TGTGCCAGCAGTGATCCTCGGACAGGTTCCCTCTATGGCTACACCTTC
D gene: -; CDR3 length: 13; V gene: TRBV5-1; J gene: TRBJ2-7; clone size: -; CDR3 protein: CASSLARDYEQYF; CDR3 DNA: TGCGCCAGCAGCTTGGCCAGAGACTACGAGCAGTACTTC
D gene: -; CDR3 length: 15; V gene: TRBV19; J gene: TRBJ1-2; clone size: -; CDR3 protein: CASSIATGPGYGYTF; CDR3 DNA: TGTGCCAGTAGTATAGCCACAGGCCCAGGCTATGGCTACACCTTC
D gene: -; CDR3 length: 13; V gene: TRBV7-8; J gene: TRBJ1-3; clone size: -; CDR3 protein: CASSPVGANTIYF; CDR3 DNA: TGTGCCAGCAGCCCGGTAGGGGCGAACACCATATATTTT
D gene: TRBD1; CDR3 length: 15; V gene: TRBV5-1; J gene: TRBJ1-1; clone size: -; CDR3 protein: CASSLQGQMNTEAFF; CDR3 DNA: TGCGCCAGCAGCTTGCAGGGACAGATGAACACTGAAGCTTTCTTT